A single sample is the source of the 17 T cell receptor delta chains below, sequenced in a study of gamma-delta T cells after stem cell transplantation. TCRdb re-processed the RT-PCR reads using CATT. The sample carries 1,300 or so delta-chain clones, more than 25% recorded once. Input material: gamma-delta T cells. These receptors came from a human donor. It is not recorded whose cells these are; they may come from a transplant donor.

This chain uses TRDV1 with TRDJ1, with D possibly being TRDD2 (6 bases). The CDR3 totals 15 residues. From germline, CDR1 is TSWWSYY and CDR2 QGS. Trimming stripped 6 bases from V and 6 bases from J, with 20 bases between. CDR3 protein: CALGLRPSPAYKLIF. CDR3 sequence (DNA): TGTGCTCTTGGCCTCCGGCCTTCCCCAGCGTATAAACTCATCTTT.

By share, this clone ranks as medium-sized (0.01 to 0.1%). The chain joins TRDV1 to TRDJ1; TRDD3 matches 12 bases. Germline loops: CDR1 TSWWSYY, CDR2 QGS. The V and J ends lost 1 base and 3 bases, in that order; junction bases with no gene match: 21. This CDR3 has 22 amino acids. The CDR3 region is CALGEPLPSYAVLGDTPDKLIF. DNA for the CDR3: TGTGCTCTTGGGGAACCTCTTCCTTCCTACGCCGTACTGGGGGATACCCCCGATAAACTCATCTTT.

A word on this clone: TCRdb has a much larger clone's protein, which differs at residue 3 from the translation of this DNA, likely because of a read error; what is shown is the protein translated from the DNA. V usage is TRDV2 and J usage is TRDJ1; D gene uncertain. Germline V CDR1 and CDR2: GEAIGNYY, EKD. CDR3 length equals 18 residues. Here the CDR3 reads CARDTLLTPNSYTDKLIF. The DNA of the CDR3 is TGTGCCCGTGACACCCTGCTGACACCGAATTCATACACCGATAAACTCATCTTT.

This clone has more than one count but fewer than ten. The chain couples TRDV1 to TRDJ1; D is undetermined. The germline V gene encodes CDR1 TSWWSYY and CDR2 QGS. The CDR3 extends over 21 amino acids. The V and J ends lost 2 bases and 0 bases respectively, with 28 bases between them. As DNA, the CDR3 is TGTGCTCTTGGGGAAATGGTACGGACTCCTGATCAATTCTGGTACACCGATAAACTCATCTTT. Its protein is CALGEMVRTPDQFWYTDKLIF.

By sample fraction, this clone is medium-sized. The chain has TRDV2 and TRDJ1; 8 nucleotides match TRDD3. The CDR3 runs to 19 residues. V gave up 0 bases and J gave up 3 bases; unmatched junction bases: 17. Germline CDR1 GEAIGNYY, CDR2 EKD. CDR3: CACDTLFTGGPQGSDKLIF. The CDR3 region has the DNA TGTGCCTGTGACACCCTCTTTACTGGGGGCCCGCAGGGGTCCGATAAACTCATCTTT.

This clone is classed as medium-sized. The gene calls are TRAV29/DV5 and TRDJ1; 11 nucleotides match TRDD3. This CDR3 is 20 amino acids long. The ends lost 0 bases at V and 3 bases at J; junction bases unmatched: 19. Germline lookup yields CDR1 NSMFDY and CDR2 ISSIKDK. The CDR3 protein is CAASARRARTGGYSADKLIF. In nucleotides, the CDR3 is TGTGCAGCAAGCGCGAGGAGGGCTAGAACTGGGGGATATAGTGCCGATAAACTCATCTTT.

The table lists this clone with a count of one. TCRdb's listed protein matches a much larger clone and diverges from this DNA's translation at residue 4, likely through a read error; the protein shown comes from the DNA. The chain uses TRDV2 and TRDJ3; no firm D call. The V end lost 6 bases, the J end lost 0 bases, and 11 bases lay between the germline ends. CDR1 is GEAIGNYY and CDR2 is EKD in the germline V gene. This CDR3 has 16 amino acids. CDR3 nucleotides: TGTGCCTGTAACCCGTCAAGCTCCTGGGACACCCGACAGATGTTTTTC. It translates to CACNPSSSWDTRQMFF.

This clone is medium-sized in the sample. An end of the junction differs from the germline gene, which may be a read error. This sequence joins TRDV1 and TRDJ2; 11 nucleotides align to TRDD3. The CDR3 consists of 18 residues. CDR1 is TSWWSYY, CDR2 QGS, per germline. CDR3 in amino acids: CALGEFHPWGIQAAQLFF. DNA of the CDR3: TGTGCTCTTGGGGAATTCCACCCCTGGGGGATACAAGCAGCACAACTATTCTTT.

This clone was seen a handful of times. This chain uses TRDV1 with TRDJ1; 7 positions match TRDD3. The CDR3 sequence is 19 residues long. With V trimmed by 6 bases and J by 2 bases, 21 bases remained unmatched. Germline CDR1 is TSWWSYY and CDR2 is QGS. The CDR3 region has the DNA TGTGCTCTTGGAAAATCCTCCTGGCGAGGGGGATCCGATACCGATAAACTCATCTTT. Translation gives CALGKSSWRGGSDTDKLIF.

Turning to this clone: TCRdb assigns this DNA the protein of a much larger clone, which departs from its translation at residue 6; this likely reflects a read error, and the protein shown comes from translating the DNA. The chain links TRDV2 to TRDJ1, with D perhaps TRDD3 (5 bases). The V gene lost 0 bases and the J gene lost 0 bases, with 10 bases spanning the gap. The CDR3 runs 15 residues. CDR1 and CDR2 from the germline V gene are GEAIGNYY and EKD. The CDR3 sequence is CACDTAGEYTDKLIF. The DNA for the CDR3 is TGTGCCTGTGACACCGCCGGGGAGTACACCGATAAACTCATCTTT.

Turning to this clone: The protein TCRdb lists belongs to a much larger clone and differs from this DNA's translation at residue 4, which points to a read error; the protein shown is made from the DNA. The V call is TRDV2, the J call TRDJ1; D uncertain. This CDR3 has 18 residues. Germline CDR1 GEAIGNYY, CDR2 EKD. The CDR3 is CACNTLLTPNSYTDKLIF. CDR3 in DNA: TGTGCCTGTAACACCCTGCTGACACCGAATTCATACACCGATAAACTCATCTTT.

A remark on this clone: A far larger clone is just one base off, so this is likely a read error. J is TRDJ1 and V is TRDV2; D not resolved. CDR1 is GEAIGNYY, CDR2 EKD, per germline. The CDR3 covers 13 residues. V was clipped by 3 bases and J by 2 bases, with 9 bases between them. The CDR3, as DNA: TGTGCCTGTGACGGATTATGGACCGATAAACTCATCTTT. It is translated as CACDGLWTDKLIF.

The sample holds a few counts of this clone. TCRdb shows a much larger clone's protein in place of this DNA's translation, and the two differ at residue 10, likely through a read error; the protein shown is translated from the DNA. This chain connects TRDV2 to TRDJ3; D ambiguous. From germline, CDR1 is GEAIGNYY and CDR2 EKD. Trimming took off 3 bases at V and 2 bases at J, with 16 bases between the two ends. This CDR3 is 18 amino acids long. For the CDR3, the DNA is TGTGCCTGTGACCAAGTTACCTTGGGCCCCTGGGACACCCGACAGATGTTTTTC. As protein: CACDQVTLGPWDTRQMFF.

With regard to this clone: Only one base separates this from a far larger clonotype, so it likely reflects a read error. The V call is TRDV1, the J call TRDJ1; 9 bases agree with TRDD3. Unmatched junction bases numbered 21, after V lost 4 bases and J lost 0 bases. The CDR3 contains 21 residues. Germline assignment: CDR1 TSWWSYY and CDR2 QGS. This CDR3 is CALGGLRFPTGGPPYTDKLIF. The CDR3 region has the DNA TGTGCTCTTGGGGGACTCCGATTTCCTACTGGGGGACCACCTTACACCGATAAACTCATCTTT.

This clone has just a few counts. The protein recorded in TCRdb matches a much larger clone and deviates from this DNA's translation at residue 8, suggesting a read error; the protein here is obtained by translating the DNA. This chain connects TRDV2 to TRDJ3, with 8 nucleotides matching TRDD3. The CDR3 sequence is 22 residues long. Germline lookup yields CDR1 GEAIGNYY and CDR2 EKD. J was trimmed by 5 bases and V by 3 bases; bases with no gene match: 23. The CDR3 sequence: CACDPLLRDTLFENRDTRQMFF. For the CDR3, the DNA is TGTGCCTGTGACCCACTACTGAGGGATACGCTTTTCGAGAATCGGGACACCCGACAGATGTTTTTC.

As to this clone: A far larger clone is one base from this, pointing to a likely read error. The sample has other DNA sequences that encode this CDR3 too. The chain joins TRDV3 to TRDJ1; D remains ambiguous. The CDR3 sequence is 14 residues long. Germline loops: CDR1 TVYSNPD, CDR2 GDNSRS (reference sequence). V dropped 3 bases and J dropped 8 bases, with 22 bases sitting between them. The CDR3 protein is CAFLNGNEDDKLIF. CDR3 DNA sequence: TGTGCCTTCCTAAACGGGAATGAGGACGACAAACTCATCTTT.

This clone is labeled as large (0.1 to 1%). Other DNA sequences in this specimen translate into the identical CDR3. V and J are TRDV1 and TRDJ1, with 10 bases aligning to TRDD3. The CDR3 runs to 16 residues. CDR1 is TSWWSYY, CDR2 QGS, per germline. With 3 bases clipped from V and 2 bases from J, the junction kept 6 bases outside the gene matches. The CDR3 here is CALGEVLLGDTDKLIF. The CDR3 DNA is TGTGCTCTTGGGGAGGTCCTACTGGGGGATACCGATAAACTCATCTTT.